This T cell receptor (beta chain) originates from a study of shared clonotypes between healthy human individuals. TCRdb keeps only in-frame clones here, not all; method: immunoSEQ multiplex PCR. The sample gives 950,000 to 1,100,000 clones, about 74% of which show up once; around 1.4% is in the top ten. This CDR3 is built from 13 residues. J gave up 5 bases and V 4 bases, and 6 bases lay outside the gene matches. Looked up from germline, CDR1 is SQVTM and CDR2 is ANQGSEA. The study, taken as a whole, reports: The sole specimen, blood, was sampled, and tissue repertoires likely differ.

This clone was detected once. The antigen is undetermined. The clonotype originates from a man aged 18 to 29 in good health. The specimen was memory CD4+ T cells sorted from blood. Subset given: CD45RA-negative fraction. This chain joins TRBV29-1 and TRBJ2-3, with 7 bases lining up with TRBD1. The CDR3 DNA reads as TGCAGCGTTGCGGGGACAGATCGAGATACGCAGTATTTT. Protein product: CSVAGTDRDTQYF.